A selection of T cell receptor beta chains follows, all from one sample in a study of shared clonotypes between healthy human individuals. Assay: immunoSEQ multiplex PCR; the TCRdb copy retains only in-frame clones and omits some. This table has around 79,000 clones, about 63% appearing once. Specimen: memory CD8+ T cells sorted from blood. Receptors were obtained from a man aged 25-40 years in good health. Each CDR3 is given with its conserved first and last residue. D genes are given only for firm matches. Clone size appears in some rows only: once, few, many, or a class for an expanded clone.

TRBJ2-7,NA,TRBV4-3,few,TGCGCCAGCAGCCCGTCGGATTCATCCTCCGAGCAGTACTTC,CASSPSDSSSEQYF
TRBJ2-7,NA,TRBV4-3,NA,TGCGCCAGCAGCCCTAGGTGGTTGGGCGCCGACGAGCAGTACTTC,CASSPRWLGADEQYF
TRBJ2-3,TRBD2,TRBV6-5,NA,TGTGCCAGCAGTCGGGGGGGAGAGACAGATACGCAGTATTTT,CASSRGGETDTQYF
TRBJ2-5,TRBD2,TRBV2,few,TGTGCCAGCAGACTAGCGGAGGCACAAGAGACCCAGTACTTC,CASRLAEAQETQYF
TRBJ1-2,NA,TRBV15,NA,TGTGCCACCAGCAGGGGCTTGTACTATGGCTACACCTTC,CATSRGLYYGYTF
TRBJ2-7,NA,TRBV11-2,NA,TGTGCCAGCAGCCTCTATTCCGGGCCCACATACGAGCAGTACTTC,CASSLYSGPTYEQYF
TRBJ2-1,TRBD2,TRBV5-1,few,TGCGCCAGCAGCCGTAGCGGGACTGAGCAGTTCTTC,CASSRSGTEQFF
TRBJ1-2,TRBD1,TRBV2,NA,TGTGCCAGCAGCGTGGACAGGGGGCGAAATGGCTACACCTTC,CASSVDRGRNGYTF
TRBJ2-3,TRBD2,TRBV5-1,once,TGCGCCAGCAGCTTGAACCCTAGCGGTAGCACAGATACGCAGTATTTT,CASSLNPSGSTDTQYF
TRBJ2-7,TRBD2,TRBV7-8,NA,TGTGCCAGCAGCTTAGCAACCCTCCCGGGACTAGCGGCTTACGAGCAGTACTTC,CASSLATLPGLAAYEQYF
TRBJ2-5,TRBD2,TRBV11-2,NA,TGTGCCAGCAGCCCTCCACCCGGGACTAGCGACCAAGAGACCCAGTACTTC,CASSPPPGTSDQETQYF
TRBJ2-7,NA,TRBV7-9,few,TGTGCCAGCAGCCCCCCCGCTGAGGGTTACTACGAGCAGTACTTC,CASSPPAEGYYEQYF
TRBJ2-1,TRBD1,TRBV9,NA,TGTGCCAGCAGCGCGGGGACAGGGTCGAGAAATGAGCAGTTCTTC,CASSAGTGSRNEQFF
TRBJ2-1,NA,TRBV7-8,NA,TGTGCCAGCAGCTTAGGGGCGGGACACAACTCCTACAATGAGCAGTTCTTC,CASSLGAGHNSYNEQFF
TRBJ1-1,TRBD1,TRBV5-1,NA,TGCGCCAGCAGCTCAGGGACAGGGAACACTGAAGCTTTCTTT,CASSSGTGNTEAFF
TRBJ1-4,TRBD1,TRBV25-1,NA,TGTGCCAGCAGTGAATTCGGGACAGGGGCTGATGAAAAACTGTTTTTT,CASSEFGTGADEKLFF
TRBJ1-1,NA,TRBV5-1,NA,TGCGCCAGCAGCTTTCCCCCAGGGGCGTCTTGGATGAACACTGAAGCTTTCTTT,CASSFPPGASWMNTEAFF
TRBJ2-6,NA,TRBV6-4,few,TGTGCCAGCAGCGTACAGGGCTCTGGGGCCAACGTCCTGACTTTC,CASSVQGSGANVLTF
TRBJ2-7,NA,TRBV6-5,NA,TGTGCCATCGGACATCCCCGGTCTCGGGAGCAGTACTTC,CAIGHPRSREQYF
TRBJ1-1,NA,TRBV6-5,NA,TGTGCCACCCACCAGGGTGTAACTGAAGCTTTCTTT,CATHQGVTEAFF
TRBJ1-2,NA,TRBV10-2,NA,TGCGCCAGCAGTGAGTCGAGCCAGAAGAGAAGGGGCTACACCTTC,CASSESSQKRRGYTF
TRBJ2-7,TRBD1,TRBV6-5,NA,TGTGCCAGCAGTCCGACAGGGGCGGGGTACGAGCAGTACTTC,CASSPTGAGYEQYF
TRBJ2-7,TRBD2,TRBV9,many,TGTGCCAGCAGCGTAAGGGCGGGAGGGGATTTCTACGAGCAGTACTTC,CASSVRAGGDFYEQYF
TRBJ2-7,TRBD2,TRBV25-1,NA,TGTGCCCGCGGGGGGGGCGGGACACGGGCCGCCTACGAGCAGTACTTC,CARGGGGTRAAYEQYF
TRBJ2-1,NA,TRBV5-6,NA,TGTGCCAGCAGCCTAGACAGTTTTGCGTACAATGAGCAGTTCTTC,CASSLDSFAYNEQFF